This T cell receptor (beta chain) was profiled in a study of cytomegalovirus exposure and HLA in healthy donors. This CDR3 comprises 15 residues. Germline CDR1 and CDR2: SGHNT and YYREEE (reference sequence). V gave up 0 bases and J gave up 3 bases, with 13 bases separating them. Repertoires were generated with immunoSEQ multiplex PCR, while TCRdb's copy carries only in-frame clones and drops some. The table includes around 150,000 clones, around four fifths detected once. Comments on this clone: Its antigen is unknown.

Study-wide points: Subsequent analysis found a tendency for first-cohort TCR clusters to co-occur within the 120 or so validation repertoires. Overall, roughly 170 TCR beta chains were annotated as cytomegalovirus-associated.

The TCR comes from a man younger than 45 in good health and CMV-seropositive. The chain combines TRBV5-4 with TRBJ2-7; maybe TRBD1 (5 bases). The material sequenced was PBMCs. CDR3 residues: CASSLGTNDHYEQYF. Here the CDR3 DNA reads TGTGCCAGCAGCTTGGGGACAAATGACCACTACGAGCAGTACTTC.